This T cell receptor (beta chain) was identified in a study of blood T cell repertoires in COVID-19. Assay: immunoSEQ multiplex PCR; the TCRdb copy retains only in-frame clones and omits some. The table includes 50,000 to 55,000 clones, roughly 84% detected once. Trimming pared 3 bases from V and 7 bases from J, leaving 7 bases between. The V gene's germline CDR1 is SGDLS and CDR2 YYNGEE. This CDR3 region has 12 residues. This clonotype originated in a man in his forties or fifties with active COVID-19. This chain connects TRBV9 to TRBJ2-2, with TRBD1 as a possible D gene (6 bases). The material sequenced was peripheral blood. CDR3 DNA sequence: TGTGCCAGCAGCGGGGGGCGCGGGGAGCTGTTTTTT. Its protein product is CASSGGRGELFF.